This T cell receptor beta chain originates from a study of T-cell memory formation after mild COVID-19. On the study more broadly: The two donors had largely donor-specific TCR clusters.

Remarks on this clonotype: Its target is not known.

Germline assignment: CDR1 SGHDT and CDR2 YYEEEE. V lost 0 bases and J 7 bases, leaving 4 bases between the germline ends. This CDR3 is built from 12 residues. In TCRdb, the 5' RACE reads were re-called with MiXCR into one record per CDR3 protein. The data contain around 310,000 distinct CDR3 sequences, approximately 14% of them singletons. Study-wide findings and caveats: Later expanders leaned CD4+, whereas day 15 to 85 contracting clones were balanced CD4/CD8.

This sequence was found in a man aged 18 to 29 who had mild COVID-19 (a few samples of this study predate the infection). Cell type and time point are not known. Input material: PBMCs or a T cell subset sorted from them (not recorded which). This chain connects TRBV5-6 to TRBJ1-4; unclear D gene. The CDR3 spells CASSLVSEKLFF. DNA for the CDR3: TGTGCCAGCAGCTTGGTCTCTGAAAAACTGTTTTTT.